This T cell receptor (beta chain) was recorded in a study of patients and donors after allogeneic stem cell transplantation. A single record per CDR3 protein comes from TCRdb applying MiXCR to the RT-PCR reads. The repertoire includes 150,000 to 200,000 distinct CDR3 sequences, around 28% of them detected once, and around 3% sits in the top ten. Sequencing was performed on blood, either unsorted or a sorted T cell fraction (not recorded which). The sequence derives from a human donor who was either an allogeneic HSCT recipient or a stem cell or donor lymphocyte infusion donor (not recorded which). It is not recorded whose cells these are; they may come from a transplant donor.

CDR3: CSAPRGSSYNEQFF. In nucleotides, the CDR3 is TGCAGTGCCCCCCGGGGTAGCTCCTACAATGAGCAGTTCTTC. The gene calls are TRBV20-1 and TRBJ2-1, with D tentatively TRBD2 (5 bases). Between the trimmed V and J ends, which lost 6 bases and 0 bases, there was a span of 12 bases. The germline V gene encodes CDR1 DFQATT and CDR2 SNEGSKA (reference sequence). The CDR3 extends over 14 amino acids.